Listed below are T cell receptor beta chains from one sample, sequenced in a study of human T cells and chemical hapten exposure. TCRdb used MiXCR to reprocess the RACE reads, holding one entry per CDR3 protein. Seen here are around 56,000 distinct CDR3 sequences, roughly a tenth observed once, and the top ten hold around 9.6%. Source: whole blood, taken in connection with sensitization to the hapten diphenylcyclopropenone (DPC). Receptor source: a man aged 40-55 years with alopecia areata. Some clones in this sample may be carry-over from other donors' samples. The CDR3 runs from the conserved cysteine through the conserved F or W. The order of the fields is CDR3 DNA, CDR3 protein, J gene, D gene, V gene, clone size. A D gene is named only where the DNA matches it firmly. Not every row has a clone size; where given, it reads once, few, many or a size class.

DNA: TGTGCCAGCTCTCAGGGGACTAGCGGGGCTGAGCAGTTCTTC
CDR3: CASSQGTSGAEQFF
J: TRBJ2-1
D: TRBD2
V: TRBV5-5
size: many

DNA: TGCGCCAGCAGCTCGGGACAGGGGAGTGAAAAACTGTTTTTT
CDR3: CASSSGQGSEKLFF
J: TRBJ1-4
D: TRBD1
V: TRBV5-1
size: NA

DNA: TGTGCCAGCAGCTCCCCCGGGACAGGGAGGGCCCTCCACTTT
CDR3: CASSSPGTGRALHF
J: TRBJ1-6
D: TRBD1
V: TRBV7-2
size: NA

DNA: TGTGCCAGTAGTATTCTGGGTACTCATAGCAATGAGCAGTTCTTC
CDR3: CASSILGTHSNEQFF
J: TRBJ2-1
D: NA
V: TRBV19
size: many

DNA: TGCGCCAGCAGCTTTCAGCTGAGCTCCTCCTACGAGCAGTACTTC
CDR3: CASSFQLSSSYEQYF
J: TRBJ2-7
D: NA
V: TRBV5-1
size: many

DNA: TGTGCCAGCACCTTAACAGGGTTGGGCAATCAGCCCCAGCATTTT
CDR3: CASTLTGLGNQPQHF
J: TRBJ1-5
D: NA
V: TRBV6-2/TRBV6-3
size: few

DNA: TGCAGCGTTGTAAGCCAGGGTAAACTGTTTTTT
CDR3: CSVVSQGKLFF
J: TRBJ1-4
D: NA
V: TRBV29-1
size: many

DNA: TGTGCCAGCAGCTTAGCGGGGAGCAATCAGCCCCAGCATTTT
CDR3: CASSLAGSNQPQHF
J: TRBJ1-5
D: NA
V: TRBV7-2
size: few

DNA: TGCAGCGTCGACCTTAGCGGGAGTCTCTACAATGAGCAGTTCTTC
CDR3: CSVDLSGSLYNEQFF
J: TRBJ2-1
D: TRBD2
V: TRBV29-1
size: many

DNA: TGTGCCAGCAGTTTAGCGGGACTAGCGGACAATGAGCAGTTCTTC
CDR3: CASSLAGLADNEQFF
J: TRBJ2-1
D: TRBD2
V: TRBV27
size: NA

DNA: TGTGCCAGCGGAAAAGAGGATCCTAGGGGCTACACCTTC
CDR3: CASGKEDPRGYTF
J: TRBJ1-2
D: NA
V: TRBV2
size: many

DNA: TGTGCCTGGAGTGTTGGGGCATCGGGACAGGGGAGCACTGAAGCTTTCTTT
CDR3: CAWSVGASGQGSTEAFF
J: TRBJ1-1
D: TRBD1
V: TRBV30
size: few

DNA: TGTGCCAGCAGCGTATGGTGGCCGCGCACAGATACGCAGTATTTT
CDR3: CASSVWWPRTDTQYF
J: TRBJ2-3
D: NA
V: TRBV9
size: many

DNA: TGTGCCAGCAGTTTTACTACCAGAAGCTACGAGCAGTACTTC
CDR3: CASSFTTRSYEQYF
J: TRBJ2-7
D: NA
V: TRBV27
size: many

DNA: TGTGCCAGCAGCTTAGATAGCGGGAGGGCCTATGAGCAGTTCTTC
CDR3: CASSLDSGRAYEQFF
J: TRBJ2-1
D: TRBD2
V: TRBV11-3
size: many

DNA: TGTGCCAGCAGTTTAAGCGGCATCAATCAGCCCCAGCATTTT
CDR3: CASSLSGINQPQHF
J: TRBJ1-5
D: NA
V: TRBV12-3/TRBV12-4
size: NA

DNA: TGCGCCAGCAGCCAAGTGCCGGGCAGGGGATACGAGCAGTACTTC
CDR3: CASSQVPGRGYEQYF
J: TRBJ2-7
D: NA
V: TRBV4-1
size: many

DNA: TGTGCCAGCAGATCTAACCCTCCAGGCAATGAGCAGTTCTTC
CDR3: CASRSNPPGNEQFF
J: TRBJ2-1
D: NA
V: TRBV25-1
size: many

DNA: TGTGCCAGCAGTTTGACCTCTGGGGCCAACGTCCTGACTTTC
CDR3: CASSLTSGANVLTF
J: TRBJ2-6
D: NA
V: TRBV28
size: few

DNA: TGTGCCAGCAGCTTAGGGACTGCGACGGATACGCAGTATTTT
CDR3: CASSLGTATDTQYF
J: TRBJ2-3
D: NA
V: TRBV11-2
size: many

DNA: TGTGCCAGCAGACCCGGGACAGGGGGCCTACTGTACTTC
CDR3: CASRPGTGGLLYF
J: TRBJ2-5
D: TRBD1
V: TRBV6-2/TRBV6-3
size: NA

DNA: TGTGCCAGCAGATACGCAGGGGGGCAGCCCCAGCATTTT
CDR3: CASRYAGGQPQHF
J: TRBJ1-5
D: TRBD1
V: TRBV2
size: NA

DNA: TGCAGTGCTAGAGATCCCGGAACAGATACGCAGTATTTT
CDR3: CSARDPGTDTQYF
J: TRBJ2-3
D: NA
V: TRBV20-1
size: few

DNA: TGCGCCAGCAGCTTAGACGCGGTTAACAACGAGCAGTACTTC
CDR3: CASSLDAVNNEQYF
J: TRBJ2-7
D: NA
V: TRBV5-1
size: many

DNA: TGTGCCAACATCCTACTTGGACTAGCGGACTATACGCAGTATTTT
CDR3: CANILLGLADYTQYF
J: TRBJ2-3
D: TRBD2
V: TRBV19
size: NA

DNA: TGCGCCAGCAGCCAACAAGACAGGTTGGGCGGCTACACCTTC
CDR3: CASSQQDRLGGYTF
J: TRBJ1-2
D: NA
V: TRBV5-1
size: many

DNA: TGTGCCAGTCGGTCGATTTCTGGAAACACCATATATTTT
CDR3: CASRSISGNTIYF
J: TRBJ1-3
D: NA
V: TRBV11-2
size: few

DNA: TGCGCCAGCAGCCAAGATTGGGGGAGGACTGAAGCTTTCTTT
CDR3: CASSQDWGRTEAFF
J: TRBJ1-1
D: NA
V: TRBV4-3
size: NA

DNA: TGTGCCAGCAGTTCACTACAGGGGGCGAGTACCGGGGAGCTGTTTTTT
CDR3: CASSSLQGASTGELFF
J: TRBJ2-2
D: TRBD1
V: TRBV12-3/TRBV12-4
size: NA

DNA: TGCAGTCCCCGGGACAGAGTTTTCATGAACACTGAAGCTTTCTTT
CDR3: CSPRDRVFMNTEAFF
J: TRBJ1-1
D: TRBD1
V: TRBV20-1
size: many

DNA: TGTGCCAGCAGTGAATTTCCGGGACCTACGAACTCTGGGGCCAACGTCCTGACTTTC
CDR3: CASSEFPGPTNSGANVLTF
J: TRBJ2-6
D: NA
V: TRBV2
size: few

DNA: TGTGCCAGCTCACCACCCGTCCGGCACCGGGACTACGAGCAGTACTTC
CDR3: CASSPPVRHRDYEQYF
J: TRBJ2-7
D: NA
V: TRBV18
size: few

DNA: TGTGCCAGCAGCTCCAGGTCCGCAGATACGCAGTATTTT
CDR3: CASSSRSADTQYF
J: TRBJ2-3
D: NA
V: TRBV7-2
size: few

DNA: TGTGCCAGTAAGGCAGGCCGGCACAATCAGCCCCAGCATTTT
CDR3: CASKAGRHNQPQHF
J: TRBJ1-5
D: NA
V: TRBV19
size: NA

DNA: TGTGCCAGCAGTCGGACTAGCGTCGCAGATACGCAGTATTTT
CDR3: CASSRTSVADTQYF
J: TRBJ2-3
D: TRBD2
V: TRBV12-3/TRBV12-4
size: NA

DNA: TGCGCCAGCAGTGAGTGGGGGGACAGGGGGCGCGTCGAGACCCAGTACTTC
CDR3: CASSEWGDRGRVETQYF
J: TRBJ2-5
D: TRBD1
V: TRBV10-2
size: few

DNA: TGTGCCAGCAGCTTGGCGGGGAACTCCTACAATGAGCAGTTCTTC
CDR3: CASSLAGNSYNEQFF
J: TRBJ2-1
D: NA
V: TRBV5-5
size: once

DNA: TGTGCCAGCAGTTCGTTTAGCGGGGGGGGCCACAATGAGCAGTTCTTC
CDR3: CASSSFSGGGHNEQFF
J: TRBJ2-1
D: TRBD2
V: TRBV28
size: many

DNA: TGTGCCAGTACCTCCGCGGGGGATACGCAGTATTTT
CDR3: CASTSAGDTQYF
J: TRBJ2-3
D: NA
V: TRBV19
size: few

DNA: TGTGCCAGCAGCCCAGAGACTAGCGCAGCTGATGAGCAGTTCTTC
CDR3: CASSPETSAADEQFF
J: TRBJ2-1
D: TRBD2
V: TRBV28
size: NA

DNA: TGCGCCAGCAGCGATGGACAGGGCTCGGATACGCAGTATTTT
CDR3: CASSDGQGSDTQYF
J: TRBJ2-3
D: TRBD1
V: TRBV5-1
size: many